This section outlines one TCR beta chain sequence together with its context. The assay was immunoSEQ multiplex PCR, and TCRdb's table has in-frame clones only and misses some. The repertoire holds 95,000 to 100,000 clones, with 80% to 90% as singletons. This specimen comes from a study of control samples from healthy donors and cancer patients. The germline V gene encodes CDR1 LNHDA and CDR2 SQIVND (reference sequence). Trimming shortened V by 3 bases and J by 15 bases, and 14 bases separated the two germline ends. This CDR3 is built from 12 residues. This clonotype was sampled from a man aged 25 to 40 in good health. The chain has TRBV19 and TRBJ1-4; D is possibly TRBD1 (6 bases). Input material: blood. The CDR3 DNA sequence: TGTGCCAGTAGTATGGGGGCCAGGGGAGTGTTTTTT. This gives the protein CASSMGARGVFF. The variable domain in full, with the rest retrieved from reference TRBV19 and TRBJ1-4, is DGGITQSPKYLFRKEGQNVTLSCEQNLNHDAMYWYRQDPGQGLRLIYYSQIVNDFQKGDIAEGYSVSREKKESFPLTVTSAQKNPTAFYLCASSMGARGVFFGSGTQLSVL.